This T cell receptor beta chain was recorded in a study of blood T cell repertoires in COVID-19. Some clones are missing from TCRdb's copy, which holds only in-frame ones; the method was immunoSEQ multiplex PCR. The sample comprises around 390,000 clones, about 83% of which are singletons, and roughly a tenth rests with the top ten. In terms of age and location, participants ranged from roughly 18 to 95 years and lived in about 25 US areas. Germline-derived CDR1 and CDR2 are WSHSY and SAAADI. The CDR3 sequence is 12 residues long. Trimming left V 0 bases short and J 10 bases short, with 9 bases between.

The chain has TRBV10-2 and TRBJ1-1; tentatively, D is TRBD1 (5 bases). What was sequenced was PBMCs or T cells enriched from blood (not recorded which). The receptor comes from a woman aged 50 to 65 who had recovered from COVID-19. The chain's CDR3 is CASSESRGIAFF. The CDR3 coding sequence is TGCGCCAGCAGTGAGTCTCGGGGGATAGCTTTCTTT.